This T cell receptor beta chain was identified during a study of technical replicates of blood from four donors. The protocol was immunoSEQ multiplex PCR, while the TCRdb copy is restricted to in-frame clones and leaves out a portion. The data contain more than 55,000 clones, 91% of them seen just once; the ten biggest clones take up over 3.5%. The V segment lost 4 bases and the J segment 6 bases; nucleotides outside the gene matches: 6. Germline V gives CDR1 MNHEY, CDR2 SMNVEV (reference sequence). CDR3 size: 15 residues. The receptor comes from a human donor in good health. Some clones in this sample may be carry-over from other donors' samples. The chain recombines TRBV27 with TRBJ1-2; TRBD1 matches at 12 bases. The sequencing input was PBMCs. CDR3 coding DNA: TGTGCCAGCAGTTCCCGGGACAGGGGGCAGAATGGCTACACCTTC. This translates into CASSSRDRGQNGYTF.